A selection of T cell receptor beta chains follows, all from one sample in a study of breast tumors, draining lymph nodes, adjacent tissues. TCRdb processed the multiplex PCR reads anew with MiXCR; each CDR3 protein has one entry. The data show fewer than 150,000 distinct CDR3 sequences, with 21% seen just once and about 2.2% held by the top ten. Sequencing used axillary lymph node tissue. The receptors were sampled from a female donor with breast cancer. Some clones in this sample may be carry-over from other donors' samples. CDR3s include the opening cysteine and the closing phenylalanine or tryptophan. A D gene is named only where the DNA matches it firmly. Clone size is stated in some rows and not others, as once, few, many or a class when expanded.

>.|TRBJ1-5|TRBV5-1|many
TGCGCCAGCAGCGCTGGCCTTGGAGATAGCAATCAGCCCCAGCATTTT
CASSAGLGDSNQPQHF
>.|TRBJ2-1|TRBV12-3/TRBV12-4|many
TGTGCCAGCAGCCAGATGGACAGCAATGAGCAGTTCTTC
CASSQMDSNEQFF
>.|TRBJ1-5|TRBV27|few
TGTGCCAACAACTCAGCGACGGAGGTTTATAGCAATCAGCCCCAGCATTTT
CANNSATEVYSNQPQHF
>.|TRBJ1-3|TRBV6-5|many
TGTGCCAGCAGTTACTCGTGGCAGTTAAGTGGAAACACCATATATTTT
CASSYSWQLSGNTIYF
>TRBD1|TRBJ2-7|TRBV12-3/TRBV12-4|many
TGTGCCAGCAGCCTGGGGGACAGGGTCGACGAGCAGTACTTC
CASSLGDRVDEQYF
>TRBD1|TRBJ2-1|TRBV27|few
TGTGCCAGCAGTTTAGAGCTAAGGACAGGGGGCTCCTACAATGAGCAGTTCTTC
CASSLELRTGGSYNEQFF
>.|TRBJ2-5|TRBV15|many
TGTGCCACCAGCAGAGACCGGAGTAGGGGGACCCAGTACTTC
CATSRDRSRGTQYF
>.|TRBJ2-2|TRBV27|.
TGTGCCAGCAGTTCCGGGACGTACACCGGGGAGCTGTTTTTT
CASSSGTYTGELFF
>TRBD1|TRBJ2-3|TRBV11-2|many
TGTGCCAGCAGTTTTACCGGGACAGGGGTCCCAGATACGCAGTATTTT
CASSFTGTGVPDTQYF
>.|TRBJ1-2|TRBV20-1|many
TGCAGTGCTAGAGATGGGTCCTCCGTTCCATCAGGGAACTATGGCTACACCTTC
CSARDGSSVPSGNYGYTF
>TRBD2|TRBJ2-1|TRBV19|many
TGTGCCAGTACCCCGCCCGGGAGGCCCTACAATGAGCAGTTCTTC
CASTPPGRPYNEQFF
>.|TRBJ2-3|TRBV18|many
TGTGCCAGCTCACCACCGAGAGATACGCAGTATTTT
CASSPPRDTQYF
>.|TRBJ1-6|TRBV20-1|many
TGCAGTGCTCGTACCCCTGGGGGGGCTAATTCACCCCTCCACTTT
CSARTPGGANSPLHF
>.|TRBJ2-1|TRBV5-6|many
TGTGCCAGCAGCGGTTGGCACTCCCGCAATGAGCAGTTCTTC
CASSGWHSRNEQFF
>.|TRBJ2-1|TRBV6-5|many
TGTGCCAGCAGTTGGGGACTTTTGGATGAGCAGTTCTTC
CASSWGLLDEQFF
>TRBD2|TRBJ2-7|TRBV5-5|many
TGTGCCAGCAGCTTGGGCGGTGGGCGCGGGAGAATCGGGTACGAGCAGTACTTC
CASSLGGGRGRIGYEQYF
>TRBD1|TRBJ1-2|TRBV7-9|many
TGTGCCAGCAGCTTTCAGGGGGCGAATGGCTATGGCTACACCTTC
CASSFQGANGYGYTF
>.|TRBJ2-1|TRBV11-2|many
TGTGCCAGCAGCTTAGGAGGGAGTTACAATGAGCAGTTCTTC
CASSLGGSYNEQFF
>TRBD2|TRBJ2-5|TRBV19|many
TGTGCCAGTAGTATGACGGGTAGCGGGAGGTGGGAGACCCAGTACTTC
CASSMTGSGRWETQYF
>.|TRBJ2-1|TRBV5-8|many
TGTGCCAGCAGCTCCCGGGACACCCACAATGAGCAGTTCTTC
CASSSRDTHNEQFF
>TRBD2|TRBJ2-1|TRBV28|.
TGTGCCAGCAGTTTAGGGGGGGGAGGGTTGAATGAGCAGTTCTTC
CASSLGGGGLNEQFF
>.|TRBJ2-1|TRBV7-8|many
TGTGCCAGCAGCTACTTCAGGCGCCCTTACAATGAGCAGTTCTTC
CASSYFRRPYNEQFF
>.|TRBJ1-6|TRBV20-1|many
TGCAGTGCTAGAATGCTGGCCCTCCACTTT
CSARMLALHF
>TRBD2|TRBJ2-2|TRBV20-1|many
TGCAGTGCTAGTTTAGGTACTAGCGGGTCCGGGGAGCTGTTTTTT
CSASLGTSGSGELFF
>.|TRBJ2-7|TRBV4-1|many
TGCGCCAGCAGCCCTGGGACGGAAGTTTACGAGCAGTACTTC
CASSPGTEVYEQYF
>.|TRBJ1-2|TRBV19|many
TGTGCCAGTAGTCACCCCCGGGGCGACTATGGCTACACCTTC
CASSHPRGDYGYTF
>TRBD2|TRBJ2-7|TRBV6-6|.
TGTGCCAGCAGACTAGCGGGAGTAGGCGAGCAGTACTTC
CASRLAGVGEQYF
>.|TRBJ2-1|TRBV12-3/TRBV12-4|many
TGTGCCAGCAGTTTCCCGGGTGAGCAGTTCTTC
CASSFPGEQFF
>TRBD2|TRBJ2-3|TRBV5-1|many
TGCGCCAGCAGCCGGACTAGTAGGGGAGATACGCAGTATTTT
CASSRTSRGDTQYF
>TRBD1|TRBJ2-1|TRBV5-4|many
TGTGCCAGCAGCTTGAAGTCCAGGGGGCTTGGTGAGCAGTTCTTC
CASSLKSRGLGEQFF
>TRBD2|TRBJ2-7|TRBV27|many
TGTGCCAGCAAAGGGACTAGGAGCCTCTACGAGCAGTACTTC
CASKGTRSLYEQYF
>.|TRBJ2-7|TRBV10-3|many
TGTGCCATCAGGCTGTGGGGACGGAGGGGCGTCTACGAGCAGTACTTC
CAIRLWGRRGVYEQYF
>.|TRBJ1-2|TRBV7-9|many
TGTGCCAGCAGCCATTCGCGGGGCCGTGGTTTGGGCTACACCTTC
CASSHSRGRGLGYTF
>.|TRBJ2-7|TRBV10-3|many
TGTGCCATCACCGGGGGGGACAGCTCCTACGAGCAGTACTTC
CAITGGDSSYEQYF
>.|TRBJ2-7|TRBV14|.
TGTGCCAGCAGCCAAGTGGCCTACGAGCAGTCCTTC
CASSQVAYEQSF
>.|TRBJ2-2|TRBV6-1|.
TGTGCCAGCATCCCCGGACAGCTGACCGGGGAGCTGTTTTTT
CASIPGQLTGELFF
>.|TRBJ2-7|TRBV11-2|many
TGTGCCAGCAGTCCTTCTTTAGCCGAGCAGTACTTC
CASSPSLAEQYF
>.|TRBJ2-1|TRBV6-5|many
TGTGCCAGCAGTAAAACGGGGGCGGGAGTCCATGAGCAGTTCTTC
CASSKTGAGVHEQFF
>.|TRBJ2-3|TRBV7-9|many
TGTGCCAGCAGCTTAGGATCAACGGGATCGGGCACAGATACGCAGTATTTT
CASSLGSTGSGTDTQYF
>.|TRBJ1-5|TRBV30|few
TGTGCCTGGAGGGAGGCAGGGAGGGGGCCCCAGCATTTT
CAWREAGRGPQHF